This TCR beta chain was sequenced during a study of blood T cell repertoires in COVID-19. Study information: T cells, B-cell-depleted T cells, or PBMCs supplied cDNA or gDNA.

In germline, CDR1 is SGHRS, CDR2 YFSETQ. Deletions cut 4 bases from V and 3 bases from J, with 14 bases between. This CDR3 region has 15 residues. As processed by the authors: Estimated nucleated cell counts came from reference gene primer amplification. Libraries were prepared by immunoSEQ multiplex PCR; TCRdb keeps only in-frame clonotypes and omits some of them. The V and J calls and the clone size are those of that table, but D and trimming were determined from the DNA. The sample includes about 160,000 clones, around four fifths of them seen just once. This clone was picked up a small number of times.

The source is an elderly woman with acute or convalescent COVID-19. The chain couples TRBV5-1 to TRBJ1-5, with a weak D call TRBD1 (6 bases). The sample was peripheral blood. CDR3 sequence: CASSLGGNVNQPQHF. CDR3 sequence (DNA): TGCGCCAGCAGCCTAGGGGGTAATGTCAATCAGCCCCAGCATTTT.